This T cell receptor (beta chain) was profiled in a study of cytomegalovirus exposure and HLA in healthy donors. Study-wide findings and caveats: Most TCR beta V segments were productive about 90% or about 30% of the time in an earlier analysis. Sequencing probably produced one cluster of sequence variants that were highly shared. Both high specificity and high sensitivity reportedly marked the classifier's diagnosis of cytomegalovirus status. Later on, a genetic analysis was performed. It linked a missense variant in DCLRE1C with V- and J-gene trimming of TCR beta.

Use of 60 Vbeta and 13 Jbeta primers characterized the PCR. Produced via immunoSEQ multiplex PCR; TCRdb's table is partial and in-frame only. The sample consists of roughly 150,000 clones, roughly 80% of them appearing once. The CDR3 sequence is 13 residues long. The germline gives CDR1 KGHSH, CDR2 LQKENI. Trimming left V 2 bases short and J 7 bases short, with 12 bases between. As concerns this clone: Its antigen is not identified.

The sample taken for sequencing was PBMCs. The rearrangement joins TRBV18 to TRBJ2-7, with TRBD1 as a possible D gene (5 bases). The TCR originated in a male donor in good health and CMV-seropositive. This chain's CDR3 is CASSPSQEAEQYF. The CDR3, as DNA: TGTGCCAGCTCACCATCACAGGAAGCAGAGCAGTACTTC.